The 15 T cell receptor beta chains presented below share a single source sample, sequenced in a study of blood T cell repertoires in COVID-19. The repertoire was sequenced with immunoSEQ multiplex PCR; TCRdb's copy has only in-frame clones and lacks some. Among 150,000 to 200,000 clones, about 80% were seen once, and the ten largest hold over 13%. The sample taken for sequencing was PBMCs or T cells enriched from blood (not recorded which). The receptors shown here come from a man in his sixties who had been exposed to COVID-19.

The chain is built from TRBV2 and TRBJ1-4; 8 nucleotides line up with TRBD1. Trimming at V came to 6 bases and at J to 7 bases, leaving 7 bases not matched to a gene. CDR3 length: 14 residues. CDR1 is SNHLY and CDR2 is FYNNEI in the germline V gene. CDR3 DNA sequence: TGTGCCAGCAGGACAGGGGAAGAGGGTGAAAAACTGTTTTTT. The encoded protein is CASRTGEEGEKLFF.

The chain employs TRBV12-5 and TRBJ1-1; D call uncertain. Germline CDR1 LGHNT, CDR2 FRNRAP. Trimming took 6 bases from V and 11 from J, leaving 19 bases between them. CDR3 length: 13 amino acids. Here the CDR3 DNA reads TGTGCTAGTGGAACGGACTGGCCGCCGATGGCTTTCTTT. This gives the protein CASGTDWPPMAFF.

The chain carries TRBV10-3 and TRBJ1-5, with D possibly TRBD1 on 5 matching bases. V shed 0 bases and J shed 5 bases, with 8 bases lying between them. The germline gives CDR1 ENHRY, CDR2 SYGVKD. CDR3 size: 14 residues. For the CDR3, the DNA is TGTGCCATCAGTGAGTCCCAGGGCTATCAGCCCCAGCATTTT. Its protein product is CAISESQGYQPQHF.

The chain uses TRBV6-5 and TRBJ1-2; the D is unclear. With 0 bases removed from V and 3 bases from J, the gap between germline ends came to 5 bases. Germline CDR1 and CDR2: MNHEY and SVGAGI. The CDR3 is 13 amino acids. The CDR3 spells CASSYSAHYGYTF. The CDR3 DNA reads TGTGCCAGCAGTTACTCGGCACACTATGGCTACACCTTC.

The chain employs TRBV9 and TRBJ2-3; D possibly corresponds to TRBD1 (6 bases). The CDR3 runs 14 residues. V lost 3 bases and J 3 bases, leaving 11 bases between the germline ends. Germline assignment: CDR1 SGDLS and CDR2 YYNGEE. Here the CDR3 reads CASSAPTGTDTQYF. The CDR3 DNA follows: TGTGCCAGCAGCGCTCCGACAGGTACAGATACGCAGTATTTT.

The rearrangement joins TRBV24-1 to TRBJ1-2; D unresolved. The germline CDR1 and CDR2 sequences are KGHDR and SFDVKD. This CDR3 comprises 14 residues. V was clipped by 9 bases and J by 0 bases, with 13 bases between them. CDR3 region: CATGGPPANYGYTF. CDR3 in DNA: TGTGCCACCGGAGGGCCCCCCGCTAACTATGGCTACACCTTC.

This clone showed up just a few times. This sequence joins TRBV6-2 or TRBV6-3 and TRBJ2-2; D uncertain. The germline V gene has CDR1 MNHEY and CDR2 SVGEGT. V lost 2 bases, J lost 0 bases, and 10 bases lay in between. The CDR3 is 16 amino acids. This chain's CDR3 is CASSYGPPANTGELFF. CDR3 bases: TGTGCCAGCAGTTACGGGCCGCCTGCGAACACCGGGGAGCTGTTTTTT.

The J gene is TRBJ1-4, the V gene TRBV5-1, with D possibly being TRBD1 (6 bases). V shed 0 bases and J shed 1 base, with 10 bases lying between them. CDR1 and CDR2 (germline): SGHRS, YFSETQ. The CDR3 covers 16 residues. CDR3 residues: CASSLGGLRTNEKLFF. The CDR3 DNA follows: TGCGCCAGCAGCTTGGGGGGGCTGAGAACTAATGAAAAACTGTTTTTT.

V and J are TRBV12-5 and TRBJ2-2; 8 bases fit TRBD1. The CDR3 is 15 residues long. The J segment lost 5 bases and the V segment lost 3 bases, leaving 5 bases of the junction unmatched. Per germline, CDR1 LGHNT and CDR2 FRNRAP. This CDR3 reads CASGFPGGITGELFF. CDR3 DNA sequence: TGTGCTAGTGGTTTTCCAGGGGGCATTACCGGGGAGCTGTTTTTT. Using reference TRBV12-5 and TRBJ2-2 for the parts outside the CDR3, the full variable domain is DARVTQTPRHKVTEMGQEVTMRCQPILGHNTVFWYRQTMMQGLELLAYFRNRAPLDDSGMPKDRFSAEMPDATLATLKIQPSEPRDSAVYFCASGFPGGITGELFFGEGSRLTVL.

This clone was seen a few times. The J gene is TRBJ2-2, the V gene TRBV6-2 or TRBV6-3; maybe TRBD2 (6 bases). V lost 2 bases to trimming and J lost 0 bases, with 16 bases between them. Germline CDR1 reads MNHEY; CDR2 reads SVGEGT. The CDR3 is made up of 18 amino acids. The CDR3 region is CASSYLSSGTSNTGELFF. The CDR3 DNA sequence: TGTGCCAGCAGTTACCTTTCCTCCGGGACTTCGAACACCGGGGAGCTGTTTTTT.

This clone is a singleton in its sample. The chain employs TRBV29-1 and TRBJ1-1, with 10 bases fitting TRBD1. The junction had 7 bases not matched to a gene; V was cut back by 5 bases and J by 1 base. The CDR3 sequence is 15 residues long. Germline V gene sequence: CDR1 SQVTM, CDR2 ANQGSEA. CDR3 in amino acids: CSVQDRGGPNTEAFF. In nucleotides, the CDR3 is TGCAGCGTTCAGGACAGGGGGGGACCGAACACTGAAGCTTTCTTT. The full variable domain, with the rest looked up from reference TRBV29-1 and TRBJ1-1, is SAVISQKPSRDICQRGTSLTIQCQVDSQVTMMFWYRQQPGQSLTLIATANQGSEATYESGFVIDKFPISRPNLTFSTLTVSNMSPEDSSIYLCSVQDRGGPNTEAFFGQGTRLTVV.

This clone was detected only a few times. The chain joins TRBV2 to TRBJ1-1; 12 bases line up with TRBD1. The germline gives CDR1 SNHLY, CDR2 FYNNEI. There are 13 residues in the CDR3. V dropped 8 bases and J dropped 6; count of bases not matched to a gene: 4. The chain's CDR3 is CASSGQGAAEAFF. CDR3 DNA sequence: TGTGCCAGCTCGGGACAGGGGGCGGCTGAAGCTTTCTTT.

CDR3 nucleotide sequence: TGTGCCAGCAGCAAAGGGCGGCAGGGCTTTGGAAACACCATATATTTT. Its protein product is CASSKGRQGFGNTIYF. The chain uses TRBV21-1 and TRBJ1-3; the D call in the table, TRBD1, was not verified against the DNA. TRBV21-1 is given as a pseudogene. The CDR3 runs to 16 residues.

The rearrangement links TRBV30 to TRBJ1-3; D remains ambiguous. Germline lookup yields CDR1 GTSNPN and CDR2 SVGIG (reference sequence). The CDR3 length is 11 residues. Trimming took off 5 bases at V and 3 bases at J, with 5 bases between the two ends. This CDR3 is CAWASGNTIYF. CDR3 coding DNA: TGTGCCTGGGCCAGTGGAAACACCATATATTTT.

In its sample, this clone was seen many times. The chain is built from TRBV15 and TRBJ2-1; no reliable D call. The V gene's germline CDR1 is LNHNV and CDR2 YYDKDF (reference sequence). Trimming stripped 6 bases from V and 9 bases from J, with 15 bases between. The CDR3 is 13 amino acids. The CDR3 DNA is TGTGCCACCAGACTTAGAGGCAGCATTGAGCAGTTCTTC. It encodes CATRLRGSIEQFF. Filled out from reference TRBV15 and TRBJ2-1, the complete variable domain reads DAMVIQNPRYQVTQFGKPVTLSCSQTLNHNVMYWYQQKSSQAPKLLFHYYDKDFNNEADTPDNFQSRRPNTSFCFLDIRSPGLGDTAMYLCATRLRGSIEQFFGPGTRLTVL.